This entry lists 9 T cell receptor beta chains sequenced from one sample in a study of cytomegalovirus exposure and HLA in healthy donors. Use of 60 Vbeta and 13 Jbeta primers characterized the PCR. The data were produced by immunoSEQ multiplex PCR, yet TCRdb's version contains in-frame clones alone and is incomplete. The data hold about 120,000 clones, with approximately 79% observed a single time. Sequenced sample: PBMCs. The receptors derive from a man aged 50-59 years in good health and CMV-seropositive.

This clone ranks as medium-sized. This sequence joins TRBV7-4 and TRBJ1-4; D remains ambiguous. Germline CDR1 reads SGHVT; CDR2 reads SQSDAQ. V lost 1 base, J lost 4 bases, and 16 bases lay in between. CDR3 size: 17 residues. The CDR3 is CASSLGPGSGDNEKLFF. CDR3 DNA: TGTGCCAGCAGCTTAGGGCCGGGTTCTGGAGATAATGAAAAACTGTTTTTT. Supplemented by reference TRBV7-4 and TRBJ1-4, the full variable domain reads GAGVSQSPRYKVAKRGRDVALRCDSISGHVTLYWYRQTLGQGSEVLTYSQSDAQRDKSGRPSGRFSAERPERSVSTLKIQRTEQGDSAVYLCASSLGPGSGDNEKLFFGSGTQLSVL.

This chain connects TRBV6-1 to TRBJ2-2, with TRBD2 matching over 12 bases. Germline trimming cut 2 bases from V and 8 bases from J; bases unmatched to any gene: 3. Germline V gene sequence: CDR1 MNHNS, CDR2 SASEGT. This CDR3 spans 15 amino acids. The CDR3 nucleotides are TGTGCCAGCAGTGAACTAGCGGGAGGGCCAGGGGAGCTGTTTTTT. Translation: CASSELAGGPGELFF.

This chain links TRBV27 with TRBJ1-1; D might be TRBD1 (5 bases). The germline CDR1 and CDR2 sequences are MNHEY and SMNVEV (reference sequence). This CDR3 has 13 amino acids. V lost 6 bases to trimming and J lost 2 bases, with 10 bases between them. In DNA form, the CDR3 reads TGTGCCAGCAGCAAGACAGCTAACACTGAAGCTTTCTTT. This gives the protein CASSKTANTEAFF.

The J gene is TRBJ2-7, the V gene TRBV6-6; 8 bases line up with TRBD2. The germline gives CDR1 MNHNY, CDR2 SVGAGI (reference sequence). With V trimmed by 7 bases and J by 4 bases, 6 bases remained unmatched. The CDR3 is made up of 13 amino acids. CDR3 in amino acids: CASTRTSSYEQYF. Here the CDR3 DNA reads TGTGCCAGCACCCGGACTAGCAGTTACGAGCAGTACTTC.

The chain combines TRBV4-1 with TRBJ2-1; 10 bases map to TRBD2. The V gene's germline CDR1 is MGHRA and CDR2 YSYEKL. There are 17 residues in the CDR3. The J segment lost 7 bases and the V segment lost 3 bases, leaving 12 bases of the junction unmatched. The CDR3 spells CASSQGPQAGGRNEQFF. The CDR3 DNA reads TGCGCCAGCAGCCAGGGACCCCAAGCGGGGGGGAGAAATGAGCAGTTCTTC.

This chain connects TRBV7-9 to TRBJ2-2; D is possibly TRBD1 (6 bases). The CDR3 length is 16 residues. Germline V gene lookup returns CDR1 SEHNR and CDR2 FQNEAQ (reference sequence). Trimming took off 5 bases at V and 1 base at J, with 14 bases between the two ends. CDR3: CASSTGHLQNTGELFF. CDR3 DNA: TGTGCCAGCAGCACGGGACACCTACAGAACACCGGGGAGCTGTTTTTT.

DNA for the CDR3: TGTGCCAGCAGCTTTAAAGACAGCGAGACTAACTATGGCTACACCTTC. It yields the protein CASSFKDSETNYGYTF. The chain recombines TRBV5-6 with TRBJ1-2; D is possibly TRBD1 (5 bases). The germline CDR1 and CDR2 sequences are SGHDT and YYEEEE. Trimming shortened V by 2 bases and J by 0 bases, and 14 bases separated the two germline ends. CDR3 size: 16 residues.

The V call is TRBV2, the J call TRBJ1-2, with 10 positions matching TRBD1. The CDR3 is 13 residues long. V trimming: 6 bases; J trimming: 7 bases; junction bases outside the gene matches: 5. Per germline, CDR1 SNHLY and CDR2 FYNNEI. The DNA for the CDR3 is TGTGCCAGCAGCGTCGGACAGGGGGGTGGCTACACCTTC. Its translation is CASSVGQGGGYTF.

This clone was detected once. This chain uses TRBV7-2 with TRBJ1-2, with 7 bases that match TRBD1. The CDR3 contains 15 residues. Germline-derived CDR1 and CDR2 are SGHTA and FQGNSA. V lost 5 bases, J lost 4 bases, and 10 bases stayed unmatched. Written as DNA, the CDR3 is TGTGCCAGCAGCGTACGAGGGGGCGGCATCTATGGCTACACCTTC. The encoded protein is CASSVRGGGIYGYTF.